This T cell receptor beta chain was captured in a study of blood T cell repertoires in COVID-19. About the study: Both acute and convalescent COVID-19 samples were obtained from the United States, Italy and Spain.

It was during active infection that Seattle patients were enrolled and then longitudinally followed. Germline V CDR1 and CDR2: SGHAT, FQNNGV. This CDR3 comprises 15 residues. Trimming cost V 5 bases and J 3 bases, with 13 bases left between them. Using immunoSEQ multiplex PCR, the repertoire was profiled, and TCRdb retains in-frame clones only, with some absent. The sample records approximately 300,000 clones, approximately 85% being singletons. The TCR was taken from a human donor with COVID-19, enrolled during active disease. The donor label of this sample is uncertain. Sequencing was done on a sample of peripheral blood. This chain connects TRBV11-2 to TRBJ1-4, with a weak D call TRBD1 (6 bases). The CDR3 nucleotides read TGTGCCAGCAGCCTCGGGGGGCTGTCTAATGAAAAACTGTTTTTT. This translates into CASSLGGLSNEKLFF.